This TCR beta chain was obtained from a study of cytomegalovirus exposure and HLA in healthy donors. About the research overall: Unique TCR beta sequences numbering 95 million to 130 million came from 150 million to 200 million T cells in an earlier analysis. Broader study findings: Analysis was carried out at a later point, and it linked a missense DCLRE1C variant to TCR beta V- and J-gene trimming. The study recorded fewer than 200 TCR beta chains that were cytomegalovirus-associated. Relative to the approximately 670-donor mean, N-insertions were reportedly fewer in an Asian-associated ancestry cluster in a later analysis.

PCR employed 60 Vbeta and 13 Jbeta primers. Some clones are missing from TCRdb's copy, which holds only in-frame ones; the method was immunoSEQ multiplex PCR. This sample's clone table lists approximately 120,000 clones. About this clone itself: No antigen is known for it. The junction departs from the called germline gene at one end, perhaps through a read error.

CDR1 is ENHRY and CDR2 is SYGVKD in the germline V gene. The CDR3 contains 11 residues. The sample consisted of PBMCs. The receptor was isolated from a man aged 35-49 years in good health and CMV-seronegative. The rearrangement joins TRBV10-3 to TRBJ2-7, with D unclear. The CDR3 region has the DNA TGTGCCAGCAGTGATTACTACGAGCAGTACTTC. This codes for CASSDYYEQYF.